These 19 T cell receptor beta chains originate from one sample sequenced in a study of blood T cell repertoires in COVID-19. Measured with immunoSEQ multiplex PCR; TCRdb has only the in-frame clones, and not every one. The top ten clones hold 4.5% to 6% of a sample with 200,000 to 250,000 clones, approximately 82% of them seen once. The specimen sequenced was peripheral blood. These receptors came from a woman of 80 years or more with active or convalescent COVID-19.

This chain uses TRBV6-5 with TRBJ1-5, with unresolved D. Per the germline V gene, CDR1 is MNHEY and CDR2 is SVGAGI. The CDR3 has 12 residues. The germline V and J ends were trimmed by 5 bases and 12 bases, with 14 bases remaining between them. The CDR3 is CASSPLVGVQHF. The CDR3 nucleotides read TGTGCCAGCAGTCCCTTGGTCGGAGTCCAGCATTTT.

This rearrangement joins TRBV5-4 to TRBJ2-1, with 7 bases aligning to TRBD2. V was clipped by 1 base and J by 4 bases; unmatched bases: 5. Germline CDR1 SGHNT, CDR2 YYREEE (reference sequence). The CDR3 covers 15 residues. The DNA of the CDR3 is TGTGCCAGCAGCTTGAATAGCGGGCCTTACAATGAGCAGTTCTTC. This sequence encodes CASSLNSGPYNEQFF. The full variable domain, with the rest looked up from reference TRBV5-4 and TRBJ2-1, is ETGVTQSPTHLIKTRGQQVTLRCSSQSGHNTVSWYQQALGQGPQFIFQYYREEENGRGNFPPRFSGLQFPNYSSELNVNALELDDSALYLCASSLNSGPYNEQFFGPGTRLTVL.

This chain uses TRBV10-2 with TRBJ2-2, with 10 positions matching TRBD1. The V segment lost 5 bases and the J segment 5 bases; nucleotides outside the gene matches: 8. CDR3 length: 16 residues. Germline CDR1 reads WSHSY; CDR2 reads SAAADI. In nucleotides, the CDR3 is TGCGCCAGCAGTACGACAGGGGGCGATGATACCGGGGAGCTGTTTTTT. Amino acids: CASSTTGGDDTGELFF.

This clone was observed once. V and J are TRBV18 and TRBJ2-7; a weak D match, TRBD1 (6 bases). The CDR3 is 17 amino acids. Trimming removed 3 bases at V and 1 base at J, with 19 bases between. In germline, CDR1 is KGHSH, CDR2 LQKENI. CDR3 protein: CASSPIAGASGSYEQYF. The CDR3 region has the DNA TGTGCCAGCTCACCTATCGCAGGGGCGTCGGGGTCCTACGAGCAGTACTTC.

The chain couples TRBV11-2 to TRBJ2-1; D remains ambiguous. The V end was cut by 3 bases, the J end by 4 bases, with 7 bases between. CDR1 and CDR2 from the germline V gene are SGHAT and FQNNGV. This CDR3 is built from 13 residues. CDR3 region: CASSFAQYNEQFF. CDR3 DNA sequence: TGTGCCAGCAGCTTTGCACAGTACAATGAGCAGTTCTTC.

This clone was picked up one time. V gene TRBV2 combines with J gene TRBJ1-1, with TRBD1 identical over 7 bases. This CDR3 spans 12 amino acids. V lost 8 bases, J lost 6 bases, and 6 bases stayed unmatched. The V gene's germline CDR1 is SNHLY and CDR2 FYNNEI. This chain's CDR3 is CASEQGLSEAFF. CDR3 DNA sequence: TGTGCCAGCGAACAGGGGTTGTCTGAAGCTTTCTTT.

The V and J genes are TRBV19 and TRBJ1-2, with TRBD1 identical over 8 bases. After removal of 3 bases from V and 1 base from J, the junction contained 4 bases not matched to a gene. The CDR3 has 15 residues. Germline CDR1 reads LNHDA; CDR2 reads SQIVND (reference sequence). CDR3 residues: CASSIGQGFNYGYTF. The CDR3 region has the DNA TGTGCCAGTAGTATCGGACAGGGTTTTAACTATGGCTACACCTTC.

This chain joins TRBV30 and TRBJ2-7; TRBD1 agrees at 10 bases. With 5 bases clipped from V and 6 bases from J, the junction kept 7 bases outside the gene matches. This CDR3 comprises 13 residues. Germline loops: CDR1 GTSNPN, CDR2 SVGIG (reference sequence). CDR3 sequence: CAWSGQGSLEQYF. In DNA, the CDR3 is TGTGCCTGGTCGGGACAGGGGTCCCTCGAGCAGTACTTC.

The gene calls are TRBV5-1 and TRBJ2-7; D perhaps matches TRBD1 (5 bases). Germline CDR1 SGHRS, CDR2 YFSETQ. V gave up 0 bases and J gave up 6 bases, with 19 bases separating them. CDR3 size: 16 residues. The CDR3 region is CASSLAVGQGPLEQYF. DNA for the CDR3: TGCGCCAGCAGCTTGGCCGTCGGCCAGGGTCCCCTCGAGCAGTACTTC.

Note on this clone: Compared with germline, one end of the junction differs, possibly owing to a read error. This chain links TRBV3-1 (or the pseudogene TRBV3-2) with TRBJ1-6, with D unresolved. This CDR3 is built from 14 residues. Germline V gene lookup returns CDR1 LGHDT and CDR2 YNNKEL (reference sequence). The CDR3: CASSQREDNSPPHF. The CDR3 DNA reads TGTGCCAGCAGCCAAAGGGAGGATAATTCACCCCCCCACTTT.

The chain employs TRBV28 and TRBJ1-1; 7 positions match TRBD1. The germline V gene has CDR1 MDHEN and CDR2 SYDVKM. The CDR3 runs to 15 residues. The junction had 8 bases not matched to a gene; V was cut back by 7 bases and J by 0 bases. This CDR3 is CASTPNRGMNTEAFF. The CDR3 nucleotides read TGTGCCAGCACCCCTAACAGGGGCATGAACACTGAAGCTTTCTTT.

This clone has only one observation. This chain links TRBV4-2 with TRBJ2-3, with TRBD1 identical over 10 bases. The CDR3 runs to 15 residues. Germline CDR1 LGHNA, CDR2 YNFKEQ. J lost 4 bases, V lost 1 base, and 2 bases had no gene match. The CDR3 DNA reads as TGTGCCAGCAGCCAAGCCGGGACAGGGGCAGATACGCAGTATTTT. As protein: CASSQAGTGADTQYF.

J is TRBJ1-1 and V is TRBV6-1, with D perhaps TRBD1 (5 bases). This CDR3 comprises 17 residues. Germline CDR1 is MNHNS and CDR2 is SASEGT. Trimming left V 6 bases short and J 4 bases short, with 24 bases between. Here the CDR3 reads CASREWSWGGQGTEAFF. CDR3 DNA sequence: TGTGCCAGCAGAGAATGGTCGTGGGGTGGGCAGGGCACTGAAGCTTTCTTT.

V gene TRBV2 combines with J gene TRBJ2-3; D is possibly TRBD1 (6 bases). Deletions cut 3 bases from V and 1 base from J, with 14 bases between. The germline V gene encodes CDR1 SNHLY and CDR2 FYNNEI. The CDR3 is 16 amino acids. CDR3 loop: CASSELAKGGTDTQYF. The CDR3 DNA is TGTGCCAGCAGTGAGTTGGCGAAGGGGGGCACAGATACGCAGTATTTT.

The chain couples TRBV10-2 to TRBJ1-4; D unresolved. Trimming took 0 bases from V and 0 from J, leaving 14 bases between them. CDR3 length equals 18 residues. Germline V gives CDR1 WSHSY, CDR2 SAAADI. The CDR3 sequence: CASSESKLRHATNEKLFF. The CDR3 coding sequence is TGCGCCAGCAGTGAGTCGAAATTGCGCCATGCAACTAATGAAAAACTGTTTTTT.

CDR3 nucleotides: TGTGCCAGCAGCCGAGGACAGCTCATCCAAGAGACCCAGTACTTC. Protein: CASSRGQLIQETQYF. The V gene is TRBV28, the J gene TRBJ2-5; weak D call: TRBD1 (6 bases). CDR1 is MDHEN and CDR2 is SYDVKM in the germline V gene. CDR3 length: 15 amino acids. Trimming stripped 6 bases from V and 1 base from J, with 15 bases between.

The V and J genes are TRBV19 and TRBJ1-5; D might be TRBD1 (5 bases). Trimming took 7 bases from V and 9 from J, leaving 22 bases between them. The CDR3 has 15 amino acids. From germline, CDR1 is LNHDA and CDR2 SQIVND (reference sequence). The CDR3 DNA is TGTGCCAGTACCGAATATGGGGCGCCAGTTGCGCCCCAGCATTTT. This encodes CASTEYGAPVAPQHF.

V and J are TRBV2 and TRBJ1-5; 10 bases align to TRBD1. Germline V CDR1 and CDR2: SNHLY, FYNNEI. V was pared by 9 bases and J by 7 bases, with 9 bases of the junction left unmatched. The CDR3 covers 14 residues. The CDR3 DNA is TGTGCCAGTGGGCTGCGACAGGGGGCGCAGCCCCAGCATTTT. Translated: CASGLRQGAQPQHF.

This chain uses TRBV25-1 with TRBJ1-1, with 8 bases that match TRBD1. From germline, CDR1 is MGHDK and CDR2 SYGVNS. The CDR3 contains 15 residues. The J segment lost 4 bases and the V segment lost 1 base, leaving 5 bases of the junction unmatched. DNA of the CDR3: TGTGCCAGCAGTGAATTAACAGGGGGAGGCACTGAAGCTTTCTTT. This translates into CASSELTGGGTEAFF.